This paragraph reports one T cell receptor (beta chain). Its antigen is unidentified. Sequencing used immunoSEQ multiplex PCR; TCRdb keeps in-frame clones, though not all of them. This repertoire shows around 320,000 clones, about 86% found once; its top ten account for 1.5% to 2%. The source of the sample is a study of Ad26.COV2.S vaccination and SARS-CoV-2 variants. Whole-study results and caveats: Placebo recipients trailed vaccine recipients in spike-specific TCR breadth.

Germline CDR1 LGHDT, CDR2 YNNKEL (reference sequence). The CDR3 covers 14 residues. V lost 5 bases, J lost 10 bases, and 15 bases lay in between. As for treatment: over 15 received Ad26.COV2.S at low or high dose, single or two shots; a few received placebo; per-sample allocation not given. Sampling occurred on day 63 after the first vaccine or placebo injection. The clonotype comes from a person aged 18 to 65 who received the Ad26.COV2.S COVID-19 vaccine or a placebo. J is TRBJ1-6 and V is TRBV3-1 (or the pseudogene TRBV3-2); no clear D gene. The material sequenced was peripheral blood, taken in a trial of Ad26.COV2.S vaccine versus placebo. The CDR3 DNA sequence: TGTGCCAGCAGCGCGGGAACGGGGTACTCACCCCTCCACTTT. Translation gives CASSAGTGYSPLHF.